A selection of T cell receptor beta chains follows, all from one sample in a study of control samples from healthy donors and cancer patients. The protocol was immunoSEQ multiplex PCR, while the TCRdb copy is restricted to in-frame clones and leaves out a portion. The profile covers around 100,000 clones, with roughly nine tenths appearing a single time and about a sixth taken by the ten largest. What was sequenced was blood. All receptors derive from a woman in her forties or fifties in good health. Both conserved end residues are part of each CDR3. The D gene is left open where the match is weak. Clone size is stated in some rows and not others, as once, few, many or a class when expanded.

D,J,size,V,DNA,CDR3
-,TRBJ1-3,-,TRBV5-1,TGCGCCAGCAGCTTGGAGGGTCCACGCGGGGACACCATATATTTT,CASSLEGPRGDTIYF
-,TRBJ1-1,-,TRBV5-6,TGTGCCAGCAGCTTTTCCAGGGTGGGCACTGAAGCTTTCTTT,CASSFSRVGTEAFF
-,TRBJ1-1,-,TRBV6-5,TGTGCCAGCAGACCGCTAATGACAGCCCCTGAAGCTTTCTTT,CASRPLMTAPEAFF
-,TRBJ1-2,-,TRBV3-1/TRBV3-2,TGTGCCAGCAGCCAAGCCGGAGGGCAGGGGATCTATGGCTACACCTTC,CASSQAGGQGIYGYTF
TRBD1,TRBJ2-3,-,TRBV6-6,TGTGCCAGCAGTTATGGGCAGGGGGTTGATACGCAGTATTTT,CASSYGQGVDTQYF
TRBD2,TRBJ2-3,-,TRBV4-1,TGCGCCAGCAGCCCCTCCGAGCTAGCGGGGGGGAAACAGGGAGATACGCAGTATTTT,CASSPSELAGGKQGDTQYF
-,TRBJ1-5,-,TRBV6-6,TGTGCCAGCAACCAGCGGACAGCCGCCCGGAATCAGCCCCAGCATTTT,CASNQRTAARNQPQHF
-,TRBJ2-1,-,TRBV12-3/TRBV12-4,TGTGCCAGTCGGGTTACCAATGAGCAGTTCTTC,CASRVTNEQFF
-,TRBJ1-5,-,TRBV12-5,TGTGCTAGTGGTTTGGTCCTTAGAGACTCCCCCAGCGGTCAGCCCCAGCATTTT,CASGLVLRDSPSGQPQHF
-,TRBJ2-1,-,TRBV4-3,TGCGCCAGCAGCCAAGTTCGCTATAGCTCCTACAATGAGCAGTTCTTC,CASSQVRYSSYNEQFF
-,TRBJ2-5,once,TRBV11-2,TGTGCCAGCAGCTTAGGTAGCAGGAGTCGGGAGACCCAGTACTTC,CASSLGSRSRETQYF
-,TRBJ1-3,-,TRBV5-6,TGTGCCAGCAGCTCAATTACAGGGTCTGGAAACACCATATATTTT,CASSSITGSGNTIYF
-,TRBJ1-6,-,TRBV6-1,TGTGCCAGCAGTGAAGGGGCGAGTAAAGTGTTTAGCTCCTATAATTCACCCCTCCACTTT,CASSEGASKVFSSYNSPLHF
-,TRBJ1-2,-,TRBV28,TGTGCCAGCGGTGGGGGGGTACAGGGTTTGCATGGCTACACCTTC,CASGGGVQGLHGYTF
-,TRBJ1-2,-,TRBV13,TGTGCCAGCAGCTTCGCCGGGACGGTCTATGGCTACACCTTC,CASSFAGTVYGYTF
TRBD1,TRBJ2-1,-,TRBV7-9,TGTGCCACTCGACAGGGGGGAAACAATGAGCAGTTCTTC,CATRQGGNNEQFF
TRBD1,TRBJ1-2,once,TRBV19,TGTGCCAGTAAGGGGACAGCCAACTATGGCTACACCTTC,CASKGTANYGYTF
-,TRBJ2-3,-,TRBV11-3,TGTGCCAGCAGCTTAGTTGAGGCAGATACGCAGTATTTT,CASSLVEADTQYF
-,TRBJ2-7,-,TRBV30,TGTGCCTGGAGCTTGGACTATTTCGGGGGCGAGGGGGCCTACGAGCAGTACTTC,CAWSLDYFGGEGAYEQYF
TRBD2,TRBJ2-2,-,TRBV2,TGTGCCAGCAGTGATTGGGGACTAGCGGGAGGGCCAGACACCGGGGAGCTGTTTTTT,CASSDWGLAGGPDTGELFF
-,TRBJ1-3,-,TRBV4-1,TGCGCCAGCAGCCAAGATCCAGGGGAGGTCTCTGGAAACACCATATATTTT,CASSQDPGEVSGNTIYF
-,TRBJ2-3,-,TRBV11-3,TGTGCCAGCAGCCTCACAGATACGCAGTATTTT,CASSLTDTQYF